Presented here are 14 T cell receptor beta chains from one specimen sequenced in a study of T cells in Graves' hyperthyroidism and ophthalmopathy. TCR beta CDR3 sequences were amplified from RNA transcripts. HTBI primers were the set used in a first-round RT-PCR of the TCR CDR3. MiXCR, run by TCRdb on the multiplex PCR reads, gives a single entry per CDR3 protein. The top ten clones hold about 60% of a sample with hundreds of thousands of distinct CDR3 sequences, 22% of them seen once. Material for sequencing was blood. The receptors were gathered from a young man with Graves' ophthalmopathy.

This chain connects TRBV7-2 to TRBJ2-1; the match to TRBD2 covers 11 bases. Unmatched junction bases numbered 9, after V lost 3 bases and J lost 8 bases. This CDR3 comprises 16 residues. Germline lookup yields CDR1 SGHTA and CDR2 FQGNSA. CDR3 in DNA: TGTGCCAGCAGCTTGGTAGCGGGAGGGCCGATAGATGAGCAGTTCTTC. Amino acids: CASSLVAGGPIDEQFF. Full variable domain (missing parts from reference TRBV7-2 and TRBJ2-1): GAGVSQSPSNKVTEKGKDVELRCDPISGHTALYWYRQSLGQGLEFLIYFQGNSAPDKSGLPSDRFSAERTGGSVSTLTIQRTQQEDSAVYLCASSLVAGGPIDEQFFGPGTRLTVL.

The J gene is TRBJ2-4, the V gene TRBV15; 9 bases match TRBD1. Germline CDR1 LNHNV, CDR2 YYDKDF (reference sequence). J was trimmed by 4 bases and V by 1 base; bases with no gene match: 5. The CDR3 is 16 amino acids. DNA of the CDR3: TGTGCCACCAGCAGAGGTGGGACAGGGATTAAAAACATTCAGTACTTC. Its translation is CATSRGGTGIKNIQYF. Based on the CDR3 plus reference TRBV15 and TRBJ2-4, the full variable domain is DAMVIQNPRYQVTQFGKPVTLSCSQTLNHNVMYWYQQKSSQAPKLLFHYYDKDFNNEADTPDNFQSRRPNTSFCFLDIRSPGLGDTAMYLCATSRGGTGIKNIQYFGAGTRLSVL.

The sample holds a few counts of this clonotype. CDR3 loop: CASNWDSGSYNEQFF. CDR3 bases: TGTGCCAGCAATTGGGACTCCGGCTCCTACAATGAGCAGTTCTTC. V and J are TRBV6-1 and TRBJ2-1; perhaps TRBD2 as D (6 bases). CDR1 is MNHNS, CDR2 SASEGT, per germline. This CDR3 has 15 residues. Between the trimmed V and J ends, which lost 7 bases and 0 bases, there was a span of 13 bases.

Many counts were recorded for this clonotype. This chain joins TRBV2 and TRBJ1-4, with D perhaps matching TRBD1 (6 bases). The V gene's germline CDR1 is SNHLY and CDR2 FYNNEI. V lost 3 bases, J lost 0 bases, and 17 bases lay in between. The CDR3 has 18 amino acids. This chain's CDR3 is CASSEYIDRTATNEKLFF. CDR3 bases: TGTGCCAGCAGTGAGTACATTGACAGGACTGCAACTAATGAAAAACTGTTTTTT.

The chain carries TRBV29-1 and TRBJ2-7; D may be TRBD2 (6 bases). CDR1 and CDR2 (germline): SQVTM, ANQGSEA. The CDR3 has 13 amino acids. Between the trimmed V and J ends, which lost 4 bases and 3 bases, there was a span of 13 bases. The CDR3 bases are TGCAGCGTTGTCACGGGAGTAGGCTACGAGCAGTACTTC. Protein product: CSVVTGVGYEQYF.

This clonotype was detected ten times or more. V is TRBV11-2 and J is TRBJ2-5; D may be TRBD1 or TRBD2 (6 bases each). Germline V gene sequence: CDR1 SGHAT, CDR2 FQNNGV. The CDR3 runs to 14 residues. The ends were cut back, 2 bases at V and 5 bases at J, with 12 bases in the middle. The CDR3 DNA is TGTGCCAGCAGCTTATCGGGGGCGGGGGAGACCCAGTACTTC. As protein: CASSLSGAGETQYF.

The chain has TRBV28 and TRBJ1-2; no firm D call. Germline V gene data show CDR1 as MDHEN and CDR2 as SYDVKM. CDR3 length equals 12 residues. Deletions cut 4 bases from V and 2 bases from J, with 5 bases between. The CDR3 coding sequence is TGTGCCAGCAGTTACAGAAACTATGGCTACACCTTC. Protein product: CASSYRNYGYTF.

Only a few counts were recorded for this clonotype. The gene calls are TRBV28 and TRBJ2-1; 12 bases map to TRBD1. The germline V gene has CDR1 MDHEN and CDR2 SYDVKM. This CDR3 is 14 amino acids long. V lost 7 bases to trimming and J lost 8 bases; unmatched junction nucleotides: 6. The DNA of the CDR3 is TGTGCCAGCACCGGGACAGGGGGCGGGTATGAGCAGTTCTTC. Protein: CASTGTGGGYEQFF. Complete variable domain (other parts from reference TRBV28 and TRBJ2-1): DVKVTQSSRYLVKRTGEKVFLECVQDMDHENMFWYRQDPGLGLRLIYFSYDVKMKEKGDIPEGYSVSREKKERFSLILESASTNQTSMYLCASTGTGGGYEQFFGPGTRLTVL.

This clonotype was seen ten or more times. The CDR3 DNA sequence: TGTGCCAGCAAGGCGGGACTGAACACCGGGGAGCTGTTTTTT. Its protein is CASKAGLNTGELFF. This rearrangement joins TRBV28 to TRBJ2-2; the D gene is possibly TRBD2 (6 bases). The V and J ends lost 7 bases and 1 base respectively, with 10 bases between them. The CDR3 is made up of 14 amino acids. Germline values: CDR1 MDHEN, CDR2 SYDVKM.

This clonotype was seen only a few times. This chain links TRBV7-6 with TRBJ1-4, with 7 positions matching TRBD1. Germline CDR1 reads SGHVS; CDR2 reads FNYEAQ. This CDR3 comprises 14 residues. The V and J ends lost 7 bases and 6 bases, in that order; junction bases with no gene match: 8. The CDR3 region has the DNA TGTGCCAGCACCCGAGACAGGGAAGATGAAAAACTGTTTTTT. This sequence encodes CASTRDREDEKLFF.

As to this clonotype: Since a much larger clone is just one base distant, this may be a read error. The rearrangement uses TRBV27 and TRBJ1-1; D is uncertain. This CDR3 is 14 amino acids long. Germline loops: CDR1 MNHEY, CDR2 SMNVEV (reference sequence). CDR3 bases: TGTGCCGGCAGTCCCAGCCCACAAAACACTGAAGCTTTCTTT. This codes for CAGSPSPQNTEAFF.

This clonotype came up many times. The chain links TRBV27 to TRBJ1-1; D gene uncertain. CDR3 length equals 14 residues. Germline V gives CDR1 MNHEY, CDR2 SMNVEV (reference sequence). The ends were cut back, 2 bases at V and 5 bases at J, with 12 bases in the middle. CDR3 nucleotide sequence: TGTGCCAGCAGTTTAACAGCGCTTGGGACTGAAGCTTTCTTT. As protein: CASSLTALGTEAFF.

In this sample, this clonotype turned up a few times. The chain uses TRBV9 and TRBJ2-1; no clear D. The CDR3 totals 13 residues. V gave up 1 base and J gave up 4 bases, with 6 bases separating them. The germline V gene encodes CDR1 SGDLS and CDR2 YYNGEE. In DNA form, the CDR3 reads TGTGCCAGCAGCGTATCTCCTTACAATGAGCAGTTCTTC. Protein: CASSVSPYNEQFF.

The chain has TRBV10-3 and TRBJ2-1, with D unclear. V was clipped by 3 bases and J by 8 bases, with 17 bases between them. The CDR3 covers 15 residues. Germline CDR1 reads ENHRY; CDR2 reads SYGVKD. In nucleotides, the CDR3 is TGTGCCATCAGTGACAGAGTTACAATGTCGTATGAGCAGTTCTTC. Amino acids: CAISDRVTMSYEQFF.